The entry below describes one T cell receptor (beta chain). As yet, its antigen is unknown. This entry belongs to a study of blood T cells in healthy people across ages. The second PCR ran about 6 to 12 cycles with a sample-barcoded 5' primer and J-beta primers. TCRdb re-analysed the 5' RACE reads in MiXCR, keeping a single row per CDR3 protein. The profile covers around 780,000 distinct CDR3 sequences, with roughly 26% appearing a single time and around 3% taken by the ten largest. Drawn from each donor were roughly 9.4 milliliters of peripheral blood. Study-wide findings and caveats: More naive CD4+ cells and higher diversity were found in long-lived than in aged donors.

CDR1 is KGHSH, CDR2 LQKENI, per germline. V was cut by 4 bases and J by 4 bases, with 14 bases left in between. CDR3 length: 15 amino acids. These records were also assigned to another study, of T cells of mothers and their children. That work adds: RNA extracted was entirely used for cDNA synthesis, approximately 1.6 ug per 15 ul. Per mother, over 8.5 million TCR beta CDR3 reads were obtained; per child, about 3 million.

The sequencing sample was made of blood. The receptor comes from a boy aged 5 to 17 in good health. The chain links TRBV18 to TRBJ2-4, with D possibly matching TRBD2 (5 bases). CDR3 sequence reads: CASSQTRRPKNIQYF. In nucleotides, the CDR3 is TGTGCCAGCTCACAGACGAGGAGGCCTAAAAACATTCAGTACTTC.